The clone carrying this TCR beta chain was detected only a few times. Antigen unknown. The data originate from a study of T cells after yellow fever vaccination. Study summary: The SMART-Seq v4 Ultra Low Input method served to prepare the low-cell-number fractions.

Overall study findings and caveats: A limited proportion of clonotypes was detected within both the CD4 and CD8 compartments. Boosting was followed by the reappearance of most primary-vaccination clones (about 97% CD4, about 90% CD8).

Germline loops: CDR1 LNHDA, CDR2 SQIVND (reference sequence). Trimming stripped 7 bases from V and 0 bases from J, with 18 bases between. This CDR3 is built from 16 residues. In TCRdb, the 5' RACE reads were re-called with MiXCR into one record per CDR3 protein. Found here are 300,000 to 400,000 distinct CDR3 sequences, around 3.9% of them singletons; the top ten hold approximately 24%. This sample comprised PBMCs, obtained 5 days after the yellow fever booster vaccination. This chain links TRBV19 with TRBJ1-1; D is perhaps TRBD1 (5 bases). This receptor was identified in a man aged 18 to 35 who received the YFV17D yellow fever vaccine. CDR3 amino acids: CASTPGRQTMNTEAFF. CDR3 DNA sequence: TGTGCCAGTACCCCAGGGAGACAGACTATGAACACTGAAGCTTTCTTT.